This TCR beta chain derives from a study of PD-1 blockade in classical Hodgkin lymphoma. The study, taken as a whole, reports: CD4+ TCR diversity climbed significantly by C4D1, unlike CD8+ TCR diversity. Causes of the repertoire differences remain undefined, possibly disease activity or prior therapy.

Assay: immunoSEQ multiplex PCR; the TCRdb copy retains only in-frame clones and omits some. The sample yields 25,000 or so clones, around 69% seen once. The CDR3 loop spans 14 amino acids. The germline V gene has CDR1 LGHNA and CDR2 YSLEER. Deletions cut 1 base from V and 5 bases from J, with 9 bases between. With no exception, relapse followed autologous stem cell transplantation in all patients, and brentuximab vedotin exposure varied. On this clone itself: Its antigen remains unidentified.

The receptor's source is a human donor with classical Hodgkin lymphoma. The material sequenced was peripheral blood mononuclear cells (PBMCs), taken at baseline. The rearrangement joins TRBV4-3 to TRBJ2-1; either TRBD1 or TRBD2 may supply D (5 bases each). This CDR3 is CASSQGPGHNEQFF. The CDR3 coding sequence is TGCGCCAGCAGCCAAGGGCCGGGACACAATGAGCAGTTCTTC.